These T cell receptor beta chains were read from a single sample in a study of technical replicates of blood from a few donors. The method was immunoSEQ multiplex PCR; TCRdb's version includes in-frame clones alone and lacks a portion of them. Found here are roughly 50,000 clones, 90% to 95% of them singletons; the top ten hold about 3%. Sequencing input: PBMCs. All receptors derive from a human donor in good health. Some clones in this sample may be carry-over from other donors' samples. The CDR3 runs from the conserved cysteine through the conserved F or W. The D gene is left open where the match is weak. Expanded clones are given a class, and other clones once, few, many or no size at all.

d_gene: NA
abundance: once
j_gene: TRBJ2-7
v_gene: TRBV15
CDR3nt: TGTGCCACCAGCAGAGATCGTGGCCTTCTCACCTCCTACGAGCAGTACTTC
CDR3aa: CATSRDRGLLTSYEQYF

d_gene: TRBD1
abundance: NA
j_gene: TRBJ1-1
v_gene: TRBV20-1
CDR3nt: TGCAGTGCCTTGACAGGGAAAGCTTTCTTT
CDR3aa: CSALTGKAFF

d_gene: TRBD1
abundance: NA
j_gene: TRBJ2-7
v_gene: TRBV5-1
CDR3nt: TGCGCCAGCAGCACGCGACCCGGGACAGGGCGTACTTACGAGCAGTACTTC
CDR3aa: CASSTRPGTGRTYEQYF

d_gene: NA
abundance: NA
j_gene: TRBJ2-1
v_gene: TRBV29-1
CDR3nt: TGCAGCGTTGTACAGGGGACTGCTGAGCAGTTCTTC
CDR3aa: CSVVQGTAEQFF

d_gene: NA
abundance: NA
j_gene: TRBJ1-5
v_gene: TRBV7-9
CDR3nt: TGTGCCAGCAGCTTCAATCAGGATCAGCCCCAGCATTTT
CDR3aa: CASSFNQDQPQHF

d_gene: TRBD1
abundance: NA
j_gene: TRBJ1-2
v_gene: TRBV12-5
CDR3nt: TGTGCTAGTGGACCGGGACAGGGCTACTATGGCTACACCTTC
CDR3aa: CASGPGQGYYGYTF

d_gene: TRBD1
abundance: NA
j_gene: TRBJ2-5
v_gene: TRBV13
CDR3nt: TGTGCCAGCAGCAGAGACAGGGGTGACGAGACCCAGTACTTC
CDR3aa: CASSRDRGDETQYF

d_gene: TRBD1
abundance: NA
j_gene: TRBJ1-5
v_gene: TRBV7-9
CDR3nt: TGTGCCAGCAGCTCGACAGGGGGTTCCTATAGCAATCAGCCCCAGCATTTT
CDR3aa: CASSSTGGSYSNQPQHF

d_gene: TRBD1
abundance: NA
j_gene: TRBJ2-2
v_gene: TRBV11-3
CDR3nt: TGTGCCAGCAGCTTAGGGGACAGATCCACCGGGGAGCTGTTTTTT
CDR3aa: CASSLGDRSTGELFF

d_gene: TRBD2
abundance: once
j_gene: TRBJ2-2
v_gene: TRBV5-1
CDR3nt: TGCGCCAGCAGCTTGGGGCTAGCGGGTCCCCAATTGCACGGGGAGCTGTTTTTT
CDR3aa: CASSLGLAGPQLHGELFF

d_gene: TRBD1
abundance: NA
j_gene: TRBJ2-7
v_gene: TRBV5-1
CDR3nt: TGCGCCAGCAGCTCCTCGGCAGGGGGATACGAGCAGTACTTC
CDR3aa: CASSSSAGGYEQYF

d_gene: TRBD1
abundance: NA
j_gene: TRBJ2-7
v_gene: TRBV10-3
CDR3nt: TGTGCCACCAAGACAGGGGGCGCGACGGGCTACTTC
CDR3aa: CATKTGGATGYF

d_gene: NA
abundance: NA
j_gene: TRBJ2-2
v_gene: TRBV4-3
CDR3nt: TGCGCCAGCAGCCAAGTAACATTGAACACCGGGGAGCTGTTTTTT
CDR3aa: CASSQVTLNTGELFF

d_gene: NA
abundance: NA
j_gene: TRBJ2-2
v_gene: TRBV18
CDR3nt: TGTGCCAGCTCACCATTGAGCACCGGGGAGCTGTTTTTT
CDR3aa: CASSPLSTGELFF

d_gene: NA
abundance: NA
j_gene: TRBJ2-1
v_gene: TRBV7-3
CDR3nt: TGTGCCAGCAGCTTAACGTTGGGCGATGAGCAGTTCTTC
CDR3aa: CASSLTLGDEQFF

d_gene: NA
abundance: NA
j_gene: TRBJ1-3
v_gene: TRBV5-1
CDR3nt: TGCGCCAGCAGCGGATCCGGGGAGGACATATATTTT
CDR3aa: CASSGSGEDIYF

d_gene: TRBD2
abundance: NA
j_gene: TRBJ2-7
v_gene: TRBV11-2
CDR3nt: TGTGCCAGCAGCTTAGCAGCGGGGGCCCCCTACGAGCAGTACTTC
CDR3aa: CASSLAAGAPYEQYF

d_gene: NA
abundance: NA
j_gene: TRBJ2-7
v_gene: TRBV27
CDR3nt: TGTGCCAGCAGTTCTAGGCCACCAATCTACGAGCAGTACTTC
CDR3aa: CASSSRPPIYEQYF

d_gene: NA
abundance: NA
j_gene: TRBJ1-2
v_gene: TRBV4-3
CDR3nt: TGCGCCAGCAGCCAAGAGCCAGGGGTTGCCTATGGCTACACCTTC
CDR3aa: CASSQEPGVAYGYTF

d_gene: TRBD2
abundance: NA
j_gene: TRBJ2-3
v_gene: TRBV7-2
CDR3nt: TGTGCCAGCAGCTTTTTTAGCGGGCCGGATACGCAGTATTTT
CDR3aa: CASSFFSGPDTQYF

d_gene: NA
abundance: NA
j_gene: TRBJ1-6
v_gene: TRBV7-2
CDR3nt: TGTGCCAGCAGCTTAGCAACCGTCGGGAATTCACCCCTCCACTTT
CDR3aa: CASSLATVGNSPLHF

d_gene: NA
abundance: NA
j_gene: TRBJ2-3
v_gene: TRBV6-5
CDR3nt: TGTGCCAGCAGTTACTCGACGCTGGTAGAGGTCGGTACGCAGTATTTT
CDR3aa: CASSYSTLVEVGTQYF

d_gene: TRBD2
abundance: NA
j_gene: TRBJ2-3
v_gene: TRBV4-1
CDR3nt: TGCGCCAGCAGCCCCGGGACTAGCGATCCACCCACGCAGTATTTT
CDR3aa: CASSPGTSDPPTQYF

d_gene: TRBD1
abundance: NA
j_gene: TRBJ2-5
v_gene: TRBV6-5
CDR3nt: TGTGCCAGCAGTTTCCGGACAGGGGGGAAAGAGACCCAGTACTTC
CDR3aa: CASSFRTGGKETQYF

d_gene: NA
abundance: NA
j_gene: TRBJ2-2
v_gene: TRBV4-2
CDR3nt: TGTGCCAGCAGCCAAGGTTTTTTTGCGGTAGCGGATACGTACACCGGGGAGCTGTTTTTT
CDR3aa: CASSQGFFAVADTYTGELFF

d_gene: TRBD1
abundance: NA
j_gene: TRBJ1-1
v_gene: TRBV7-8
CDR3nt: TGTGCCAGCAGCTTAGGACAGGGTGTGAACACTGAAGCTTTCTTT
CDR3aa: CASSLGQGVNTEAFF

d_gene: NA
abundance: NA
j_gene: TRBJ2-7
v_gene: TRBV7-9
CDR3nt: TGTGCCAGCAGCTTCCCAAGACCAGGCAACGAGCAGTACTTC
CDR3aa: CASSFPRPGNEQYF

d_gene: TRBD2
abundance: NA
j_gene: TRBJ2-5
v_gene: TRBV18
CDR3nt: TGTGCCAGCTCACTACGATCAACTAGCGCCCAAGAGACCCAGTACTTC
CDR3aa: CASSLRSTSAQETQYF

d_gene: TRBD2
abundance: NA
j_gene: TRBJ2-2
v_gene: TRBV2
CDR3nt: TGTGCCAGCAGTGAAGCGTGGCTAGCGGGAGTTACCGGGGAGCTGTTTTTT
CDR3aa: CASSEAWLAGVTGELFF

d_gene: TRBD1
abundance: NA
j_gene: TRBJ1-2
v_gene: TRBV6-5
CDR3nt: TGTGCCAGCAGAATTGGGGCAGGGGGCGTCTATGGCTACACCTTC
CDR3aa: CASRIGAGGVYGYTF

d_gene: TRBD2
abundance: NA
j_gene: TRBJ2-1
v_gene: TRBV5-1
CDR3nt: TGCGCCAGCAGCTTGGCCGGGGGGAACTCCTACAATGAGCAGTTCTTC
CDR3aa: CASSLAGGNSYNEQFF

d_gene: TRBD2
abundance: NA
j_gene: TRBJ2-3
v_gene: TRBV6-4
CDR3nt: TGTGCCAGCAGTGACTCTGGTAGCGGGGGGTACGATACGCAGTATTTT
CDR3aa: CASSDSGSGGYDTQYF

d_gene: NA
abundance: NA
j_gene: TRBJ1-3
v_gene: TRBV11-2
CDR3nt: TGTGCCAGCAGCTTAGGTCCCCCGAGGAACACCATATATTTT
CDR3aa: CASSLGPPRNTIYF

d_gene: TRBD1
abundance: NA
j_gene: TRBJ2-6
v_gene: TRBV4-3
CDR3nt: TGCGCCAGCAGCCAGGGACAGGGGGCCTTCGGGGCCAACGTCCTGACTTTC
CDR3aa: CASSQGQGAFGANVLTF

d_gene: NA
abundance: NA
j_gene: TRBJ1-3
v_gene: TRBV19
CDR3nt: TGTGCCAGTAGTACCTCGGGAAACACCATATATTTT
CDR3aa: CASSTSGNTIYF

d_gene: NA
abundance: once
j_gene: TRBJ1-2
v_gene: TRBV2
CDR3nt: TGTGCCAGCAGTCTAGAGGTTGGCTACACCTTC
CDR3aa: CASSLEVGYTF

d_gene: NA
abundance: NA
j_gene: TRBJ1-2
v_gene: TRBV5-1
CDR3nt: TGCGCCAGCAGCCTGGGAGAAGCGGGGCATGGCTACACCTTC
CDR3aa: CASSLGEAGHGYTF

d_gene: TRBD1
abundance: once
j_gene: TRBJ1-2
v_gene: TRBV29-1
CDR3nt: TGCAGCGTCAAAAAGGGGGGGACAGGGTATGGCTACACCTTC
CDR3aa: CSVKKGGTGYGYTF

d_gene: NA
abundance: once
j_gene: TRBJ2-2
v_gene: TRBV6-5
CDR3nt: TGTGCCAGCAGCTCCCGGGTTCGTGACACCGGGGAGCTGTTTTTT
CDR3aa: CASSSRVRDTGELFF

d_gene: NA
abundance: NA
j_gene: TRBJ2-7
v_gene: TRBV2
CDR3nt: TGTGCCAGCACCTTCACTGGCGAGCAGTACTTC
CDR3aa: CASTFTGEQYF

d_gene: TRBD1
abundance: NA
j_gene: TRBJ2-7
v_gene: TRBV6-5
CDR3nt: TGTGCCACCAGATCCGGGACAGTATACGAGCAGTACTTC
CDR3aa: CATRSGTVYEQYF

d_gene: TRBD1
abundance: NA
j_gene: TRBJ2-1
v_gene: TRBV2
CDR3nt: TGTGCCAGCACCTCAACAGGGGGCTCCTACAATGAGCAGTTCTTC
CDR3aa: CASTSTGGSYNEQFF

d_gene: NA
abundance: NA
j_gene: TRBJ1-1
v_gene: TRBV29-1
CDR3nt: TGCAGCGTTGAAGAGTGGGGAAGGACTAAGAACACTGAAGCTTTCTTT
CDR3aa: CSVEEWGRTKNTEAFF

d_gene: NA
abundance: NA
j_gene: TRBJ1-5
v_gene: TRBV5-6
CDR3nt: TGTGCCAGCAGCTTGCGGCAGACAAGCAATCAGCCCCAGCATTTT
CDR3aa: CASSLRQTSNQPQHF

d_gene: TRBD2
abundance: NA
j_gene: TRBJ2-5
v_gene: TRBV6-5
CDR3nt: TGTGCCAGCAGTTCACAAAGCGGGAGGGCCCTCGAGACCCAGTACTTC
CDR3aa: CASSSQSGRALETQYF

d_gene: NA
abundance: NA
j_gene: TRBJ1-1
v_gene: TRBV10-3
CDR3nt: TGTGCCATCAGTGAGCGCGGACGGAAGGAGGACACTGAAGCTTTCTTT
CDR3aa: CAISERGRKEDTEAFF

d_gene: TRBD1
abundance: NA
j_gene: TRBJ2-7
v_gene: TRBV6-5
CDR3nt: TGTGCCAGCAGTTCCAACTCGGACAGGGGGGTTCGGTACTTC
CDR3aa: CASSSNSDRGVRYF

d_gene: NA
abundance: once
j_gene: TRBJ1-3
v_gene: TRBV10-3
CDR3nt: TGTGCCATCAAGGTCGGGGGATCTGGAAACACCATATATTTT
CDR3aa: CAIKVGGSGNTIYF

d_gene: NA
abundance: NA
j_gene: TRBJ2-7
v_gene: TRBV2
CDR3nt: TGTGCCAGCAGTGAATCCAGGGTCGAGCAGTACTTC
CDR3aa: CASSESRVEQYF

d_gene: NA
abundance: NA
j_gene: TRBJ1-1
v_gene: TRBV7-6
CDR3nt: TGTGCCAGCAGCGTACAGGAGAACACTGAAGCTTTCTTT
CDR3aa: CASSVQENTEAFF

d_gene: NA
abundance: NA
j_gene: TRBJ2-5
v_gene: TRBV7-2
CDR3nt: TGTGCCAGCAGCTTAGCGGGTAGCGGCCCTTCAGAGACCCAGTACTTC
CDR3aa: CASSLAGSGPSETQYF

d_gene: NA
abundance: many
j_gene: TRBJ2-5
v_gene: TRBV4-1
CDR3nt: TGCGCCAGCAGCCAAGTTACTAGCAGCTCAGAGACCCAGTACTTC
CDR3aa: CASSQVTSSSETQYF

d_gene: TRBD2
abundance: NA
j_gene: TRBJ2-1
v_gene: TRBV7-2
CDR3nt: TGTGCCAGTCGCTCTAGCGGGAGCTATGAGCAGTTCTTC
CDR3aa: CASRSSGSYEQFF

d_gene: TRBD1
abundance: NA
j_gene: TRBJ2-7
v_gene: TRBV5-1
CDR3nt: TGCGCCAGCAGCTGGGACAGGGCCACCTACGAGCAGTACTTC
CDR3aa: CASSWDRATYEQYF

d_gene: NA
abundance: NA
j_gene: TRBJ2-7
v_gene: TRBV5-1
CDR3nt: TGCGCCAGCAGCATCCCCCACTCCTACGAGCAGTACTTC
CDR3aa: CASSIPHSYEQYF